These 20 T cell receptor beta chains were sequenced from one sample in a study of T cell responses to AZD1222 COVID-19 vaccine. The repertoire was sequenced with immunoSEQ multiplex PCR; TCRdb's copy has only in-frame clones and lacks some. The sample records roughly 78,000 clones, around four fifths being singletons. Sequencing was performed on peripheral blood, taken on day 0 of AZD1222 vaccination. These receptors were taken from an adult in good health.

The J gene is TRBJ2-1, the V gene TRBV7-9; a weak D match, TRBD2 (5 bases). V lost 2 bases and J 8 bases, leaving 13 bases between the germline ends. The CDR3 runs 14 residues. CDR1 is SEHNR and CDR2 is FQNEAQ in the germline V gene (reference sequence). CDR3 amino acids: CASSLRTKGDEQFF. The CDR3 bases are TGTGCCAGCAGCTTAAGGACGAAGGGAGATGAGCAGTTCTTC.

The chain combines TRBV6-4 with TRBJ2-7, with 16 bases matching TRBD2. The CDR3 contains 17 residues. The J segment lost 6 bases and the V segment lost 0 bases, leaving 5 bases of the junction unmatched. Germline V CDR1 and CDR2: MRHNA, SNTAGT. CDR3 DNA: TGTGCCAGCAGTGACTCGGAGGGACTAGCGGGGGGGTTCGAGCAGTACTTC. It codes for CASSDSEGLAGGFEQYF.

The rearrangement joins TRBV10-3 to TRBJ1-4; TRBD1 is a possible D gene (5 bases). The CDR3 loop spans 15 amino acids. Germline CDR1 is ENHRY and CDR2 is SYGVKD. Trimming cost V 0 bases and J 5 bases, with 10 bases left between them. CDR3 sequence (DNA): TGTGCCATCAGTGAGTCCCCCGGGGCCAATGAAAAACTGTTTTTT. Translating it yields CAISESPGANEKLFF.

This sequence joins TRBV27 and TRBJ2-7; possibly TRBD1 for D (6 bases). CDR3 size: 11 residues. Trimming took 4 bases from V and 9 from J, leaving 10 bases between them. Germline CDR1 MNHEY, CDR2 SMNVEV (reference sequence). As DNA, the CDR3 is TGTGCCAGCAGTTCCGGGACAAGGCAGTACTTC. This gives the protein CASSSGTRQYF.

J is TRBJ1-1 and V is TRBV25-1, with 8 bases identical to TRBD1. The CDR3 is 13 amino acids. V shed 6 bases, J shed 1 base, and the junction held 1 base outside the gene matches. Germline values: CDR1 MGHDK, CDR2 SYGVNS. CDR3 coding DNA: TGTGCCAGCAGAGACAGGGGGAACACTGAAGCTTTCTTT. Translation: CASRDRGNTEAFF.

The sample holds one count of this clone. The chain links TRBV19 to TRBJ2-5; the D is unclear. This CDR3 comprises 16 residues. V shed 0 bases and J shed 1 base, with 12 bases lying between them. Per the germline V gene, CDR1 is LNHDA and CDR2 is SQIVND (reference sequence). The CDR3 loop is CASSIDGSAGQETQYF. The CDR3 nucleotides read TGTGCCAGTAGTATAGATGGTTCGGCAGGCCAAGAGACCCAGTACTTC.

This clone was seen just once. The chain couples TRBV5-6 to TRBJ2-7; TRBD1 agrees at 11 bases. V lost 4 bases to trimming and J lost 4 bases; unmatched junction nucleotides: 7. Germline assignment: CDR1 SGHDT and CDR2 YYEEEE. This CDR3 has 15 residues. CDR3 in amino acids: CASSMPDRGLYEQYF. The CDR3 coding sequence is TGTGCCAGCAGCATGCCGGACAGGGGGCTGTACGAGCAGTACTTC.

The chain couples TRBV18 to TRBJ1-1; no clear D. V shed 5 bases and J shed 1 base, with 8 bases lying between them. The CDR3 totals 13 residues. Germline loops: CDR1 KGHSH, CDR2 LQKENI. CDR3 sequence (DNA): TGTGCCAGCTCAACGACGCAGAACACTGAAGCTTTCTTT. It is translated as CASSTTQNTEAFF.

CDR3 protein: CAISGGGEVVAFF. CDR3 DNA sequence: TGTGCCATCAGTGGGGGAGGGGAGGTGGTAGCTTTCTTT. The chain is built from TRBV10-3 and TRBJ1-1; a possible D gene is TRBD1 (5 bases). Deletions cut 4 bases from V and 10 bases from J, with 16 bases between. Germline loops: CDR1 ENHRY, CDR2 SYGVKD. This CDR3 contains 13 residues.

V and J are TRBV7-2 and TRBJ2-7; a possible D gene is TRBD2 (6 bases). V dropped 3 bases and J dropped 3 bases, with 9 bases sitting between them. Per germline, CDR1 SGHTA and CDR2 FQGNSA. This CDR3 spans 13 amino acids. This CDR3 is CASSFRAGYEQYF. Written as DNA, the CDR3 is TGTGCCAGCAGCTTCCGAGCGGGCTACGAGCAGTACTTC.

This clone is a singleton in its sample. The chain employs TRBV7-9 and TRBJ2-7, with 7 nucleotides matching TRBD2. J gave up 0 bases and V 5 bases, and 7 bases lay outside the gene matches. CDR1 and CDR2 from the germline V gene are SEHNR and FQNEAQ (reference sequence). The CDR3 sequence is 15 residues long. The CDR3 spells CASSVREATSYEQYF. The CDR3 DNA reads TGTGCCAGCAGCGTCCGGGAGGCAACCTCCTACGAGCAGTACTTC.

As for this clone: The sample holds other DNA sequences that translate to the same CDR3. The chain recombines TRBV3-1 (or the pseudogene TRBV3-2) with TRBJ1-5; no clear D gene. Germline assignment: CDR1 LGHDT and CDR2 YNNKEL (reference sequence). The CDR3 runs to 12 residues. V was trimmed by 2 bases and J by 7 bases, leaving 6 bases between them. DNA of the CDR3: TGTGCCAGCAGCCAAACTGGACAGCCCCAGCATTTT. Encoded protein: CASSQTGQPQHF.

The chain uses TRBV7-9 and TRBJ2-7; D perhaps matches TRBD1 (5 bases). Germline CDR1 and CDR2: SEHNR and FQNEAQ (reference sequence). Trimming shortened V by 4 bases and J by 5 bases, and 9 bases separated the two germline ends. This CDR3 has 12 residues. CDR3 DNA sequence: TGTGCCAGCAGCTCGACAGAGCACGAGCAGTACTTC. It codes for CASSSTEHEQYF.

The chain recombines TRBV6-1 with TRBJ1-2; TRBD1 might be the D (5 bases). The CDR3 is made up of 14 amino acids. V was trimmed by 1 base and J by 5 bases, leaving 11 bases between them. Germline V gene sequence: CDR1 MNHNS, CDR2 SASEGT. CDR3 coding DNA: TGTGCCAGCAGTGAAGGGGGCGGAACTTATGGCTACACCTTC. Its translation is CASSEGGGTYGYTF.

V gene TRBV6-5 combines with J gene TRBJ2-1; 8 bases line up with TRBD1. This CDR3 region has 16 residues. The junction had 8 bases not matched to a gene; V was cut back by 4 bases and J by 3 bases. Per the germline V gene, CDR1 is MNHEY and CDR2 is SVGAGI. For the CDR3, the DNA is TGTGCCAGCAGTTCCTTCGACAGGGGAGGCTACAATGAGCAGTTCTTC. Translation gives CASSSFDRGGYNEQFF.

J is TRBJ2-6 and V is TRBV27, with a possible D match to TRBD2 (6 bases). Per germline, CDR1 MNHEY and CDR2 SMNVEV (reference sequence). Deletions cut 3 bases from V and 11 bases from J, with 8 bases between. CDR3 length: 12 residues. CDR3 sequence (DNA): TGTGCCAGCAGTTTCTCGGGGGACGTCCTGACTTTC. Amino acids: CASSFSGDVLTF.

The gene calls are TRBV11-2 and TRBJ2-3; D not certain. The CDR3 length is 15 residues. The germline V gene encodes CDR1 SGHAT and CDR2 FQNNGV. Trimming took 3 bases from V and 1 from J, leaving 11 bases between them. CDR3 amino acids: CASSFGAQGTDTQYF. In nucleotides, the CDR3 is TGTGCCAGCAGCTTTGGCGCCCAAGGCACAGATACGCAGTATTTT.

The rearrangement links TRBV10-1 to TRBJ2-2; D is ambiguous. CDR1 and CDR2 (germline): WNHNN, SYGVQD (reference sequence). This CDR3 spans 13 amino acids. V was shortened by 3 bases and J by 4 bases, with 6 bases between the two germline ends. The CDR3, as DNA: TGCGCCAGCAGTGACCCCGTCACCGGGGAGCTGTTTTTT. Protein sequence: CASSDPVTGELFF.

This clone was observed a single time. The CDR3, as DNA: TGTGCCAGCACCGGACAGGGGGCTGGTAATTCACCCCTCCACTTT. This codes for CASTGQGAGNSPLHF. V is TRBV6-5 and J is TRBJ1-6; the match to TRBD1 covers 11 bases. The J segment lost 6 bases and the V segment lost 7 bases, leaving 5 bases of the junction unmatched. Germline V gene data show CDR1 as MNHEY and CDR2 as SVGAGI. The CDR3 sequence is 15 residues long.

J is TRBJ1-4 and V is TRBV7-9; possible D gene TRBD1, 5 bases. Trimming took off 6 bases at V and 8 bases at J, with 16 bases between the two ends. Germline V lookup: CDR1 SEHNR, CDR2 FQNEAQ (reference sequence). CDR3 length equals 14 residues. CDR3 sequence: CASRPGREEEKLFF. CDR3 sequence (DNA): TGTGCCAGCAGGCCGGGCAGGGAGGAGGAAAAACTGTTTTTT.